This T cell receptor (beta chain) was identified in a study of blood T cell repertoires in COVID-19. V lost 7 bases to trimming and J lost 7 bases; unmatched junction nucleotides: 11. This CDR3 is 15 amino acids long. Germline lookup yields CDR1 LGHNA and CDR2 YSLEER. Per the original methods: Reference gene primer amplification yielded estimated nucleated cell counts. Clones were read by immunoSEQ multiplex PCR, and TCRdb kept only the in-frame ones, dropping some. D and trimming were read from the DNA, whereas the V and J calls and clone size are those reported in that table. The repertoire consists of about 220,000 clones, with 80% to 85% occurring once and the leading ten covering over 4%.

Material: peripheral blood. V usage is TRBV4-3 and J usage is TRBJ2-1, with 9 bases identical to TRBD2. This TCR was recovered from a woman aged 65 to 85 with COVID-19, enrolled during active disease. CDR3 bases: TGCGCCAGCACAATCGAGCTAGCGGGAAGGAATGAGCAGTTCTTC. It is translated as CASTIELAGRNEQFF.